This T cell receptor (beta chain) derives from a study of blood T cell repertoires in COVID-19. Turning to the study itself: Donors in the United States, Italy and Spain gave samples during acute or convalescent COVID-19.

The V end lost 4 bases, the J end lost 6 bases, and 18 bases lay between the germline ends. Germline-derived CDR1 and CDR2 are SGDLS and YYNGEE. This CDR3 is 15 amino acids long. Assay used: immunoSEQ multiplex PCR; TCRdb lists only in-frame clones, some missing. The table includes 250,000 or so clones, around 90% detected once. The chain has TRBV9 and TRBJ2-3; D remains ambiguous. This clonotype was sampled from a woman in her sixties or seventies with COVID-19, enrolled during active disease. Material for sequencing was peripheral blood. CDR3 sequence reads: CASSSTTGVADTQYF. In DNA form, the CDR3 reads TGTGCCAGCAGCTCGACGACCGGAGTGGCCGATACGCAGTATTTT.